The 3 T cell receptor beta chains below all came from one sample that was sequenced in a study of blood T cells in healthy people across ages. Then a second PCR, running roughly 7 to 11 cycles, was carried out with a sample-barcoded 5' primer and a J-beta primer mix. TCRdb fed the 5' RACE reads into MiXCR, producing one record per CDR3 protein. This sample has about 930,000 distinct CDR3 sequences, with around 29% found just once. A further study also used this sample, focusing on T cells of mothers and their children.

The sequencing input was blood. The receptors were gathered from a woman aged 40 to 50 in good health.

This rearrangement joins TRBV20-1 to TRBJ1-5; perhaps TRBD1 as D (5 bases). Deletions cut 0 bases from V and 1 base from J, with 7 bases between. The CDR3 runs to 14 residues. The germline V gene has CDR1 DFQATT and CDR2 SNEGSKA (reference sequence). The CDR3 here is CSARETVSNQPQHF. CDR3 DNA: TGCAGTGCTAGAGAGACAGTAAGCAATCAGCCCCAGCATTTT.

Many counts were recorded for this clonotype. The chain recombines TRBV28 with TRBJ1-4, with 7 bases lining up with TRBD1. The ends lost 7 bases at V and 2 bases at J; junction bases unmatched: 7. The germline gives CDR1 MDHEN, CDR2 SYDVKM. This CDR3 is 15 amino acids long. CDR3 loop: CASKPGGLTNEKLFF. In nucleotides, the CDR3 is TGTGCCAGCAAGCCAGGGGGGCTCACTAATGAAAAACTGTTTTTT.

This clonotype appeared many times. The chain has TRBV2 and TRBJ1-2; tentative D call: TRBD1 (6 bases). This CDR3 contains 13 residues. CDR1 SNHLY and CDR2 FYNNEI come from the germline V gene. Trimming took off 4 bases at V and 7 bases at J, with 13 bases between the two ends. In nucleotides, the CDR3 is TGTGCCAGCAGTGCGGACAGACGAAGTGGCTACACCTTC. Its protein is CASSADRRSGYTF.